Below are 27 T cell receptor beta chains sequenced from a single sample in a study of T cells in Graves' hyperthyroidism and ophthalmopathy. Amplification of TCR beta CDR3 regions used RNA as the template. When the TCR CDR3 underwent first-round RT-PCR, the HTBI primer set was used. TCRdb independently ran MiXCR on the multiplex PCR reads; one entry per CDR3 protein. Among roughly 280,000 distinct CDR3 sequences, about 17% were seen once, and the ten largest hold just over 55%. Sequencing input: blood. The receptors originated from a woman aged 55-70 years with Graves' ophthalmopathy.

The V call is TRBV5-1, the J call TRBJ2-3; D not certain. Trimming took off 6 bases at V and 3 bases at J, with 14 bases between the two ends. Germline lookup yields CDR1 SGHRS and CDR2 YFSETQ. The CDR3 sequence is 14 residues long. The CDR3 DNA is TGCGCCAGCAAGATTCAATCGGTGACAGATACGCAGTATTTT. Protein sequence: CASKIQSVTDTQYF.

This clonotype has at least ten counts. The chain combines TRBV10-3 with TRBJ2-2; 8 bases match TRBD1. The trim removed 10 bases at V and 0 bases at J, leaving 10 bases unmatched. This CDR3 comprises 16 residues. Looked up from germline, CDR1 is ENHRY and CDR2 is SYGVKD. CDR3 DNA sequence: TGTGCCAGCACCAAACAGGGGGATCCGAACACCGGGGAGCTGTTTTTT. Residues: CASTKQGDPNTGELFF.

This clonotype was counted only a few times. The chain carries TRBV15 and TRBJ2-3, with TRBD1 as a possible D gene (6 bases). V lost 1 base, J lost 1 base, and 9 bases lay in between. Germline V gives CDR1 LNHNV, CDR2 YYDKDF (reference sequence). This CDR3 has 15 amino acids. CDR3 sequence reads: CATSRGGHRTDTQYF. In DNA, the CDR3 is TGTGCCACCAGCAGAGGGGGACACCGCACAGATACGCAGTATTTT.

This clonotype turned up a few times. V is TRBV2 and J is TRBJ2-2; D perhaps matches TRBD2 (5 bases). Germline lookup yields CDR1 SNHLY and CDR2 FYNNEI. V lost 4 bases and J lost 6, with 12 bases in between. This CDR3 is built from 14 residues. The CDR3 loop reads CASSVTGVAGELFF. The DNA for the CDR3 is TGTGCCAGCAGTGTTACCGGGGTCGCCGGGGAGCTGTTTTTT.

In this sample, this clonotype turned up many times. The CDR3 reads CASTQAMIRTEAFF. The DNA of the CDR3 is TGTGCCAGCACCCAAGCTATGATCCGCACTGAAGCTTTCTTT. This chain connects TRBV6-1 to TRBJ1-1; D unclear. The CDR3 covers 14 residues. Deletions cut 7 bases from V and 4 bases from J, with 16 bases between. Germline values: CDR1 MNHNS, CDR2 SASEGT.

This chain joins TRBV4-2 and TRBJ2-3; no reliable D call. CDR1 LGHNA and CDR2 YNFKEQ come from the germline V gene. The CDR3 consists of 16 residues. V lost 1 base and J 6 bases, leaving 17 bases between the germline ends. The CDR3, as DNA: TGTGCCAGCAGCCAAGCATCGAACCTCTTGAGGGATACGCAGTATTTT. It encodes CASSQASNLLRDTQYF.

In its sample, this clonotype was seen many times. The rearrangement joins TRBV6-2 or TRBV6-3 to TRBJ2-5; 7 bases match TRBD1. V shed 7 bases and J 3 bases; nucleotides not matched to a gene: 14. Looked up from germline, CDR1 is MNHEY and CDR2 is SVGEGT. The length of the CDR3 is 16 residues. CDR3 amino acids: CASTRSGGQGEETQYF. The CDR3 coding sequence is TGTGCCAGCACCCGGAGTGGGGGCCAGGGGGAAGAGACCCAGTACTTC.

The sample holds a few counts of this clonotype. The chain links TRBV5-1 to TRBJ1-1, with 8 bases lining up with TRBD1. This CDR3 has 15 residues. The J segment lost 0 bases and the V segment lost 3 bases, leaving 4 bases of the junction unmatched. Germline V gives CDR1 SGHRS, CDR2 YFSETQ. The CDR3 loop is CASSSTGVLNTEAFF. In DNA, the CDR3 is TGCGCCAGCAGCTCGACAGGGGTACTGAACACTGAAGCTTTCTTT.

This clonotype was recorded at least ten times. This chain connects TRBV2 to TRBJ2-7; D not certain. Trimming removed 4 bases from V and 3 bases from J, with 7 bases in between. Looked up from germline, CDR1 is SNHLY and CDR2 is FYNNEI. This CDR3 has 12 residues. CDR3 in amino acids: CASSGSRYEQYF. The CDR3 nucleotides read TGTGCCAGCAGTGGCAGCCGCTACGAGCAGTACTTC.

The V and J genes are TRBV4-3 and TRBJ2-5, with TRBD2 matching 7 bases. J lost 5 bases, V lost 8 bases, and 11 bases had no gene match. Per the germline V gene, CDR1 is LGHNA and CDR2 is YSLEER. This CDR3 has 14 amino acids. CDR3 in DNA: TGCGCCAGCGCCCAGGAGGGGAGGGAGGAGACCCAGTACTTC. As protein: CASAQEGREETQYF.

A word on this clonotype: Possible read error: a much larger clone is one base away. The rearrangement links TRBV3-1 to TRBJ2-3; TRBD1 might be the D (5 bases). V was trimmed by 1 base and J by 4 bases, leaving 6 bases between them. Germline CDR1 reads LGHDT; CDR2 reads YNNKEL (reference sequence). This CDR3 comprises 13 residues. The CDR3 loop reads CASSQGGADTQYF. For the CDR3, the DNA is TGTGCCAGCAGCCAAGGGGGCGCAGATACGCAGTATTTT.

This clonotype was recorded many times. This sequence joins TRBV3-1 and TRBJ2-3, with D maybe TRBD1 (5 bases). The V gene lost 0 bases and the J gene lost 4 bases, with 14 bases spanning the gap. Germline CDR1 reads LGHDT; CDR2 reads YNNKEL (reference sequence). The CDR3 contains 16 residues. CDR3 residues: CASSQDLALGADTQYF. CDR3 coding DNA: TGTGCCAGCAGCCAAGATCTGGCATTAGGGGCAGATACGCAGTATTTT.

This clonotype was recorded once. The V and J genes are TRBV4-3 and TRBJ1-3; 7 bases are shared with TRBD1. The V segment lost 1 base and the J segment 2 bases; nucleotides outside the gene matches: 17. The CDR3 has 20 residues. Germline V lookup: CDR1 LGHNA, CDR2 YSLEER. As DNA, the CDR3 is TGCGCCAGCAGCCAAGCCGTCGGACGGAAGGGGGCGACCCCTGGAAACACCATATATTTT. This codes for CASSQAVGRKGATPGNTIYF.

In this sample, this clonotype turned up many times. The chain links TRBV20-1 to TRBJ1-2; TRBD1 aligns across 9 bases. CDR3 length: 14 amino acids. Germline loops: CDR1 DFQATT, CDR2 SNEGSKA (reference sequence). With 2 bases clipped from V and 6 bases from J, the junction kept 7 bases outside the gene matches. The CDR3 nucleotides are TGCAGTGCTAGACCATACAACAGGGGGCATGGCTACACCTTC. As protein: CSARPYNRGHGYTF.

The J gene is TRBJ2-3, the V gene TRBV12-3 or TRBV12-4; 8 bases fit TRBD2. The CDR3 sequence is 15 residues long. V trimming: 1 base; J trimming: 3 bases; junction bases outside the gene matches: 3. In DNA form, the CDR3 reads TGTGCCAGCAGTTTAGTAGCGGGGACTACAGATACGCAGTATTTT. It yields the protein CASSLVAGTTDTQYF.

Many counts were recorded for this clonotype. The CDR3 reads CASSEVAGVYNSPLHF. Written as DNA, the CDR3 is TGTGCCAGCAGTGAAGTAGCTGGGGTCTATAATTCACCCCTCCACTTT. This chain connects TRBV6-1 to TRBJ1-6; D is unresolved. Germline lookup yields CDR1 MNHNS and CDR2 SASEGT. Trimming stripped 1 base from V and 3 bases from J, with 10 bases between. The CDR3 runs to 16 residues.

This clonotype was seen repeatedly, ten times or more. CDR3 loop: CASSFQGAVFEQYF. CDR3 nucleotide sequence: TGTGCCAGCAGCTTCCAGGGGGCGGTGTTCGAGCAGTACTTC. V is TRBV7-9 and J is TRBJ2-7, with 8 bases lining up with TRBD1. The length of the CDR3 is 14 residues. V shed 3 bases, J shed 6 bases, and the junction held 7 bases outside the gene matches. The germline V gene encodes CDR1 SEHNR and CDR2 FQNEAQ (reference sequence).

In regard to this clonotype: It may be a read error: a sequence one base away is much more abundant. CDR3 region: CASSPCIDNEQYF. Here the CDR3 DNA reads TGTGCCAGCAGTCCCTGCATAGATAACGAGCAGTACTTC. The chain combines TRBV28 with TRBJ2-7; no clear D gene. From germline, CDR1 is MDHEN and CDR2 SYDVKM. The CDR3 is made up of 13 amino acids. Trimming took 5 bases from V and 5 from J, leaving 13 bases between them.

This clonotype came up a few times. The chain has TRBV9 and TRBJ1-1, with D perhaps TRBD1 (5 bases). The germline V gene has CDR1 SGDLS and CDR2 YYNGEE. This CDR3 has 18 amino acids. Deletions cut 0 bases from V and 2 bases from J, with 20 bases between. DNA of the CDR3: TGTGCCAGCAGCGTAGTGTTTACGGGGCCGAGTAGTAACACTGAAGCTTTCTTT. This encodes CASSVVFTGPSSNTEAFF.

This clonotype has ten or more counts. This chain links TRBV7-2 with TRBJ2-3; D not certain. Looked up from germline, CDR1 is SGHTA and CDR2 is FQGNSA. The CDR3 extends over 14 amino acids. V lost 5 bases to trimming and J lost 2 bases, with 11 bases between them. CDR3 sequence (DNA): TGTGCCAGCAGCATCGGTCTACCCACAGATACGCAGTATTTT. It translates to CASSIGLPTDTQYF.

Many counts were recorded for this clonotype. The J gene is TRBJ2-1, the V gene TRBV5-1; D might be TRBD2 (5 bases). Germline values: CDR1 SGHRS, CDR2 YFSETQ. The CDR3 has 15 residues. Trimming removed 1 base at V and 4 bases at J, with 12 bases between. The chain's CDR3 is CASSLSIGGYNEQFF. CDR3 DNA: TGCGCCAGCAGCTTGTCGATCGGCGGGTACAATGAGCAGTTCTTC.

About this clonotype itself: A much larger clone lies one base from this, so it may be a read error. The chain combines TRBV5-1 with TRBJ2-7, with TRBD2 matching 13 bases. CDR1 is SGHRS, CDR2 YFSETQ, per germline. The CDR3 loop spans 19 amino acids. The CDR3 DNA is TGCGTCAGCAGCTCAAAAAGGACTAGCGGGAGCGGGAGTCGGTACGAGCAGTACTTC. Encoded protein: CVSSSKRTSGSGSRYEQYF.

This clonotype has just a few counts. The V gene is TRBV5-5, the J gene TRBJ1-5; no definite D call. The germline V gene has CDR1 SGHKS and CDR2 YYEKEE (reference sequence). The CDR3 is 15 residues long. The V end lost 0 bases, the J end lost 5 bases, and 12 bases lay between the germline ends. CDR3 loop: CASSLDSPRDQPQHF. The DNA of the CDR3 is TGTGCCAGCAGCTTGGACTCACCCCGGGATCAGCCCCAGCATTTT.

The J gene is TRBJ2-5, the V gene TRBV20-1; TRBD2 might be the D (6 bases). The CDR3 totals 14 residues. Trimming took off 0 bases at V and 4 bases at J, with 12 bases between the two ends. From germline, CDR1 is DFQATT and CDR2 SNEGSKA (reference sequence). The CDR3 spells CSARDWRGLETQYF. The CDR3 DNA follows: TGCAGTGCTAGAGATTGGCGGGGTTTAGAGACCCAGTACTTC.

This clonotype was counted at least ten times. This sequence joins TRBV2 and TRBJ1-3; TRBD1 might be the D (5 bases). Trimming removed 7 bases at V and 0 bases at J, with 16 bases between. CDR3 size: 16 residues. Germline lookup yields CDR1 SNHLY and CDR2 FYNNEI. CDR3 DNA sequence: TGTGCCAGCACCGAAGACAGACTCTACTCTGGAAACACCATATATTTT. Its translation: CASTEDRLYSGNTIYF.

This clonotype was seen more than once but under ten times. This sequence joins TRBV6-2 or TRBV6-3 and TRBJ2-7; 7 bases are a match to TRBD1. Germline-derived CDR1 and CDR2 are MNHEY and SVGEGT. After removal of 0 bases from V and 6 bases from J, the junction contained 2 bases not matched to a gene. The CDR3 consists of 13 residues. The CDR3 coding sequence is TGTGCCAGCAGTTACTCGAGGGGGCGCGAGCAGTACTTC. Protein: CASSYSRGREQYF.

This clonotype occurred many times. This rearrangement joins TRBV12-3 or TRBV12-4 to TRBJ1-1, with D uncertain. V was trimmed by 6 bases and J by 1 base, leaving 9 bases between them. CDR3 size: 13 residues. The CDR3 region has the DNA TGTGCCAGCAGCCGAACTCAGAACACTGAAGCTTTCTTT. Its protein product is CASSRTQNTEAFF.